The next 10 T cell receptor beta chains were all read from a single sample in a study of blood T cell repertoires in COVID-19 (dated by TCRdb to the early 2020s). Libraries were constructed by the immunoSEQ multiplex PCR assay. Imported from immuneACCESS, the table was reduced by TCRdb to in-frame sequences with V and J called. These copies leave out some clones; in studies compared against another copy, an unresolved V gene accounts for under half, and the cause of the remainder is not known. The sample data list 270,000 or so clones, and approximately 86% of these were observed just once. The ten top clones hold over 2.5% of the sample. Sequenced: PBMCs or T cells enriched from blood (not recorded which). Every receptor here comes from a woman aged 18-30 years who had recovered from COVID-19.

This clone has at least ten counts. This chain connects TRBV30 to TRBJ1-1, with TRBD1 matching 10 bases. The trim removed 2 bases at V and 7 bases at J, leaving 7 bases unmatched. Germline V gene lookup returns CDR1 GTSNPN and CDR2 SVGIG (reference sequence). The CDR3 is 14 residues long. The CDR3 is CAWSRQGAYGEAFF. Here the CDR3 DNA reads TGTGCCTGGAGTCGACAGGGGGCGTATGGTGAAGCTTTCTTT.

The chain has TRBV6-2 or TRBV6-3 and TRBJ2-1; D is undetermined. The CDR3 runs 11 residues. The germline CDR1 and CDR2 sequences are MNHEY and SVGEGT. V shed 6 bases and J shed 11 bases, with 11 bases lying between them. The CDR3 loop reads CASSSHQKQFF. For the CDR3, the DNA is TGTGCCAGCAGCTCCCATCAGAAGCAGTTCTTC.

The V and J genes are TRBV19 and TRBJ1-6; 9 bases fit TRBD1. V shed 4 bases and J 3 bases; nucleotides not matched to a gene: 7. Germline CDR1 reads LNHDA; CDR2 reads SQIVND (reference sequence). There are 17 residues in the CDR3. The DNA of the CDR3 is TGTGCCAGTAGTACCCGGACAGGGGAGAGCTATAATTCACCCCTCCACTTT. Its protein product is CASSTRTGESYNSPLHF.

The genes are TRBV18 and TRBJ2-2; 9 bases align to TRBD2. The V gene's germline CDR1 is KGHSH and CDR2 LQKENI. The CDR3 sequence is 21 residues long. Trimming cost V 1 base and J 3 bases; bases outside gene matches: 18. CDR3 sequence reads: CASSPLQAGGIAVLDTGELFF. DNA of the CDR3: TGTGCCAGCTCACCACTCCAAGCGGGAGGTATCGCGGTTTTGGACACCGGGGAGCTGTTTTTT.

The genes are TRBV30 and TRBJ1-1, with D tentatively TRBD1 (5 bases). This CDR3 has 15 residues. V was pared by 3 bases and J by 0 bases, with 14 bases between. Looked up from germline, CDR1 is GTSNPN and CDR2 is SVGIG (reference sequence). This chain's CDR3 is CAWRVIDSLNTEAFF. As DNA, the CDR3 is TGTGCCTGGAGGGTCATAGACAGCCTGAACACTGAAGCTTTCTTT.

The V gene is TRBV3-1 (or the pseudogene TRBV3-2), the J gene TRBJ2-3; D is unclear. Germline V gene data show CDR1 as LGHDT and CDR2 as YNNKEL (reference sequence). V lost 4 bases to trimming and J lost 0 bases, with 26 bases between them. This CDR3 is 20 amino acids long. The CDR3 nucleotides read TGTGCCAGCAGCCCCCCTGTAGTTGGTGAGGAGACGATAAGCACAGATACGCAGTATTTT. It codes for CASSPPVVGEETISTDTQYF.

The chain has TRBV5-1 and TRBJ2-7; perhaps TRBD1 as D (6 bases). Germline V gene sequence: CDR1 SGHRS, CDR2 YFSETQ. Trimming left V 3 bases short and J 3 bases short, with 13 bases between. The CDR3 is made up of 14 amino acids. The CDR3 nucleotides are TGCGCCAGCAGCTCTGACAGGACCGTCTACGAGCAGTACTTC. Its translation: CASSSDRTVYEQYF. Supplemented by reference TRBV5-1 and TRBJ2-7, the full variable domain reads KAGVTQTPRYLIKTRGQQVTLSCSPISGHRSVSWYQQTPGQGLQFLFEYFSETQRNKGNFPGRFSGRQFSNSRSEMNVSTLELGDSALYLCASSSDRTVYEQYFGPGTRLTVT.

This sequence joins TRBV25-1 and TRBJ1-2; 9 bases match TRBD1. The CDR3 has 15 amino acids. V dropped 5 bases and J dropped 6; count of bases not matched to a gene: 10. Germline V CDR1 and CDR2: MGHDK, SYGVNS. Written as DNA, the CDR3 is TGTGCCAGCAGTTTGACAGGGGGTGCTATCAATGGCTACACCTTC. This translates into CASSLTGGAINGYTF.

This clone was counted at least ten times. The chain is built from TRBV3-1 (or the pseudogene TRBV3-2) and TRBJ2-1, with 7 positions matching TRBD2. From germline, CDR1 is LGHDT and CDR2 YNNKEL (reference sequence). This CDR3 comprises 16 residues. V trimming: 1 base; J trimming: 8 bases; junction bases outside the gene matches: 11. The CDR3 loop is CASSQGWEGRLYEQFF. In nucleotides, the CDR3 is TGTGCCAGCAGCCAAGGGTGGGAGGGCCGATTGTATGAGCAGTTCTTC.

The chain employs TRBV10-3 and TRBJ1-5; weak D call: TRBD1 (5 bases). The CDR3 consists of 15 residues. The germline V and J ends were trimmed by 3 bases and 1 base, with 10 bases remaining between them. CDR1 and CDR2 (germline): ENHRY, SYGVKD. In nucleotides, the CDR3 is TGTGCCATCAGTGAAGGCAGGGTGAGCAATCAGCCCCAGCATTTT. The encoded protein is CAISEGRVSNQPQHF.